This T cell receptor beta chain was observed in a study of identical twins. TCRdb fed the 5' RACE reads into MiXCR, producing one record per CDR3 protein. This sample has 470,000 or so distinct CDR3 sequences, with roughly 24% found just once. This clonotype was counted a few times. V lost 3 bases and J 5 bases, leaving 13 bases between the germline ends. Looked up from germline, CDR1 is MGHRA and CDR2 is YSYEKL. This CDR3 region has 14 residues. This sample was also put to use in a study of T cells expressing NK-cell markers. According to that study: There were seven HCMV-seropositive donors and one seronegative donor among the eight sequenced. The CD3+CD56-NKG2C+ fraction was also led by these clonotypes in several donors.

The chain carries TRBV4-1 and TRBJ2-5; unclear D gene. The specimen sequenced was CD4+ T cells sorted from blood. The clonotype was recovered from a woman aged 18-29 years in good health. The CDR3 region is CASSQHSTTETQYF. CDR3 in DNA: TGCGCCAGCAGCCAGCACAGCACTACGGAGACCCAGTACTTC.